The present T cell receptor (beta chain) was sequenced within a study of shared clonotypes between healthy human individuals (TCRdb year 2020). Context from the whole study: The cohort comprised two women and three men aged 18 to 49 years. The study deeply sequenced blood TCR repertoires of about 5 healthy adults to estimate repertoire size and the extent of clonotype sharing between individuals. Different laboratories and diverse techniques were used to prepare libraries and sequence TCR repertoires, to increase sequencing depth and limit assay-specific biases. Each donor's leukapheresis produced roughly between about 0.8 and 10 billion PBMCs.

Worth noting for this clone: No antigen is known for it. No base quality information exists; no much larger clone differs at one position.

The donors were healthy, HIV-negative adults with no recently reported acute infections or vaccinations. Every donor was a Caucasian adult residing in Nashville, Tennessee, USA. In the unsorted samples, roughly 90 million PBMCs were counted, and genomic DNA was extracted using the QIAamp DNA Blood Mini kit. Blood was collected by leukapheresis, and PBMCs were isolated by Ficoll-Histopaque density gradient centrifugation and then cryopreserved in liquid nitrogen vapor phase. Using the deep immunoSEQ assay, TCR CDR3 regions were amplified from genomic DNA by multiplex PCR. Extracted genomic DNA from each cell subset was distributed evenly across all wells of several immunoSEQ 96-well plates, and each plate was treated as a replicate. For unsorted PBMC, approximately 0.3 ug genomic DNA, equal to roughly 32,000 T cell genomes, was loaded into each replicate PCR. Ten immunoSEQ deep assay plates were used to sequence unsorted PBMC genomic DNA. Purified libraries were quantified with a Qubit 3.0 fluorometer, sized on a Bioanalyzer 2100, and re-quantified with the KAPA Library Quantification kit. Every immunoSEQ 96-well plate was sequenced on a separate single-read 150-cycle Illumina NextSeq 550 flow cell. Turning to the authors' computational methods: Because the immunoSEQ output held only junctional sequences and lacked quality scores, the filtering could not match the filtering applied to full-length reads. Sequences were annotated with PyIR, a Python wrapper for IgBLAST v1.9, using IMGT germline references to assign V/J genes and CDR3. Reads with weak V/J assignments (E-value above 1e-6), missing CDR3, stop codons, out-of-frame junctions, or ambiguous translated residues were removed. V3J clonotypes were defined by identical inferred V gene, J gene, and CDR3 amino acid sequence. To compute the percentage overlap between repertoires, the number of shared unique clonotypes was divided by the size of the smaller repertoire. RTK rarefaction, the Chao1 estimator, and Recon v2.1 estimates of unobserved clonotypes were used to assess repertoire richness. The source is immuneACCESS, and TCRdb retained only in-frame sequences with V and J called. Part of the clones is not carried over; for the studies checked, unresolved V genes explain less than half of this, and the remainder is unexplained. That table supplies the V and J calls and clone size; D and trimming were determined from the DNA. The sample table contains approximately 440,000 clones; only one count was recorded for 70% to 80% of them. Around 13% of the sample rests with the top ten.

The study at large found these results: Only blood was sampled, and tissue TCR repertoires likely differ from those in blood. Pairwise subsampling indicated that sequencing depth was expected to affect the degree of clonotype sharing among donors. Because the study included a small number of donors, the genetic and exposure-history diversity represented was limited.

As encoded in the germline V gene, CDR1 is SGHNT while CDR2 is YENEEA. Including the terminal cysteine and phenylalanine, the CDR3 comprises 15 residues. Of the read, only the CDR3 DNA is kept; its 45 bases are in frame from base 1. V lost 4 bases and J lost 2 bases, and the count of bases not matched to a germline gene is 2. The chain was built from TRBV11-3 and TRBJ2-7; TRBD2 matches 13 bases in the middle. Specimen: PBMCs. The receptor's source is a woman aged 40 to 55 in good health. Some clones in this sample may be carry-over from other donors' samples. CDR3 region: CASSSGTSGTYEQYF. The bases read TGTGCCAGCAGCTCGGGGACTAGCGGGACCTACGAGCAGTACTTC.